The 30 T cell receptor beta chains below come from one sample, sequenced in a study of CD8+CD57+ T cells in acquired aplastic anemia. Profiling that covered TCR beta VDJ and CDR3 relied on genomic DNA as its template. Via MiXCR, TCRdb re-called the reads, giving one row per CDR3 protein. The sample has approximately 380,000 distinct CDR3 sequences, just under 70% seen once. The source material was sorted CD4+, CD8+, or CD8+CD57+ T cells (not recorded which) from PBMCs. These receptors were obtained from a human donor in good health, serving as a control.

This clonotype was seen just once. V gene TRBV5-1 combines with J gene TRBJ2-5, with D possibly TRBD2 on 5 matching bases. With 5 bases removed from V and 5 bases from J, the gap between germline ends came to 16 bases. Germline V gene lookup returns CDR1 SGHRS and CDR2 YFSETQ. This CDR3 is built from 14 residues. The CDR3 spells CASSLPGLTETQYF. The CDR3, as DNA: TGCGCCAGCAGTCTACCGGGGTTAACGGAGACCCAGTACTTC. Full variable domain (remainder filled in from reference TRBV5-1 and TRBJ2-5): KAGVTQTPRYLIKTRGQQVTLSCSPISGHRSVSWYQQTPGQGLQFLFEYFSETQRNKGNFPGRFSGRQFSNSRSEMNVSTLELGDSALYLCASSLPGLTETQYFGPGTRLLVL.

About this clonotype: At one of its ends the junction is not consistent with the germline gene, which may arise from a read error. The CDR3: CASSSAGTSTDTQYF. The CDR3 DNA follows: TGTGCCAGCAGCTCAGCAGGAACTAGCACCGATACGCAGTATTTT. The V call is TRBV7-3, the J call TRBJ2-3, with D perhaps matching TRBD2 (6 bases). The CDR3 sequence is 15 residues long. Looked up from germline, CDR1 is SGHTA and CDR2 is FQGTGA.

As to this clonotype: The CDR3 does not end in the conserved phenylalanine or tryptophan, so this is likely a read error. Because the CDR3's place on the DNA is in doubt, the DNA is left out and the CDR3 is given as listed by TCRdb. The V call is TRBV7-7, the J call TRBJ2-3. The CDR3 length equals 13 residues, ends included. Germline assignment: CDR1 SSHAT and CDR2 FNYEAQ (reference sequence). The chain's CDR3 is CASRMVRPEQYFG.

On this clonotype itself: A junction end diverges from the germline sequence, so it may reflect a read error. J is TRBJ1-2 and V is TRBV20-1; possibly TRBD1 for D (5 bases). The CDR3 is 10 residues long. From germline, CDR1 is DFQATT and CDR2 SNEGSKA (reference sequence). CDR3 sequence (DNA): TGCAGCGCCAGTCAGGGTAGCTACGCCTTC. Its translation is CSASQGSYAF.

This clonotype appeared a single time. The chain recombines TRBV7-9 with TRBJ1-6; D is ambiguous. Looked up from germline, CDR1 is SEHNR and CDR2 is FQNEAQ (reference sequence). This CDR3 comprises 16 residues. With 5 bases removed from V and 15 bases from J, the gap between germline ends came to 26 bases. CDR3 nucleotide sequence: TGTGCCAGCAGCCCAGATCCCGGGTTCGACAAGCAGTACCTCCACTTT. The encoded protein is CASSPDPGFDKQYLHF.

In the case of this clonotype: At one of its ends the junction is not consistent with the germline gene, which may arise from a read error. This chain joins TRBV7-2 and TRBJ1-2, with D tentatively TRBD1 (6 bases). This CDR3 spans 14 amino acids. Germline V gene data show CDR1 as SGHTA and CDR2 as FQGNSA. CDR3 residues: CASSSAGADQPQPF. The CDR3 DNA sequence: TGTGCCAGCAGCTCGGCAGGGGCGGATCAGCCCCAGCCCTTC. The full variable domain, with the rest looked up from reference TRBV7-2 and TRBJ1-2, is GAGVSQSPSNKVTEKGKDVELRCDPISGHTALYWYRQSLGQGLEFLIYFQGNSAPDKSGLPSDRFSAERTGGSVSTLTIQRTQQEDSAVYLCASSSAGADQPQPFGSGTRLTVV.

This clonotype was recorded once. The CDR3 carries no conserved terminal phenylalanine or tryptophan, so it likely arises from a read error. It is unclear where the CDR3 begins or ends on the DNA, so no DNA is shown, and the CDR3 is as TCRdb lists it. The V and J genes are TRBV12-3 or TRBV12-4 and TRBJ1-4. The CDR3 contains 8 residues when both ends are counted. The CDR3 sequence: CASSRSGG.

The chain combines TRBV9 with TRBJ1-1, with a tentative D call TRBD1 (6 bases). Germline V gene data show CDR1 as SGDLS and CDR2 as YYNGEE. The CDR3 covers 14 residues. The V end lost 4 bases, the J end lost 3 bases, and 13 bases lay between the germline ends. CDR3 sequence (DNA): TGTGCCAGCAGCCTTTCGGGACAAGACACTGAAGCTTTCTTT. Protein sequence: CASSLSGQDTEAFF.

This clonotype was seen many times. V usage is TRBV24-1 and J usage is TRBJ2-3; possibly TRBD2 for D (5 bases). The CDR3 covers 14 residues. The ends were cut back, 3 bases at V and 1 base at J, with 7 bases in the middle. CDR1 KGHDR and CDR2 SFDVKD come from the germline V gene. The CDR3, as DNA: TGTGCCACCAGTGATCCGGAGGGCACAGATACGCAGTATTTT. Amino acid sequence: CATSDPEGTDTQYF.

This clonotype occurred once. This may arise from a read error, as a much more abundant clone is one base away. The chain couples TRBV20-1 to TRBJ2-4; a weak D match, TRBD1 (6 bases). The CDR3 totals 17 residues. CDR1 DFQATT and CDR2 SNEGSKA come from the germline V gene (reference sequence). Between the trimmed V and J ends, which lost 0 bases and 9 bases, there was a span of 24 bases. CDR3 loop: CSARDDRPYLAGSIQYF. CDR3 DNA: TGCAGTGCTAGAGACGACAGGCCCTATCTAGCCGGAAGCATTCAGTACTTC.

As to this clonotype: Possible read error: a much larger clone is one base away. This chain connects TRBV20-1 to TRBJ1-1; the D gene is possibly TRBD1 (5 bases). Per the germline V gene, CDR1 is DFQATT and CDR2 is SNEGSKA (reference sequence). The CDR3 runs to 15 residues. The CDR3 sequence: CSAGDTTLGGTEAFF. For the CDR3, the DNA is TGCAGTGCTGGAGATACAACTCTGGGGGGCACTGAAGCTTTCTTT.

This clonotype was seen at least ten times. CDR3 sequence (DNA): TGTGCCAGTGGGGAGGGAAGCTCCTACAATGAGCAGTTCTTC. Amino acid sequence: CASGEGSSYNEQFF. The chain has TRBV5-5 and TRBJ2-1; 7 bases map to TRBD2. CDR3 length: 14 residues. Germline CDR1 and CDR2: SGHKS and YYEKEE (reference sequence). V shed 8 bases, J shed 0 bases, and the junction held 5 bases outside the gene matches. Variable domain in full (rest from reference TRBV5-5 and TRBJ2-1): DAGVTQSPTHLIKTRGQQVTLRCSPISGHKSVSWYQQVLGQGPQFIFQYYEKEERGRGNFPDRFSARQFPNYSSELNVNALLLGDSALYLCASGEGSSYNEQFFGPGTRLTVL.

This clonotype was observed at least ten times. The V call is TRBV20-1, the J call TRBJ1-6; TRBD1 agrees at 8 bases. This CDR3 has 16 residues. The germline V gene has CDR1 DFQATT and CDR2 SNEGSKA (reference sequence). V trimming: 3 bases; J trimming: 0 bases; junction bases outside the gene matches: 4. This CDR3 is CSARGDRSSYNSPLHF. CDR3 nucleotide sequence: TGCAGTGCTAGGGGGGACAGGAGCTCCTATAATTCACCCCTCCACTTT.

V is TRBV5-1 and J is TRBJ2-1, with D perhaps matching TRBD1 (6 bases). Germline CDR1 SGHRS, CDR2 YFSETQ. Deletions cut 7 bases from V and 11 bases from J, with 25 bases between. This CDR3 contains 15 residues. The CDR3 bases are TGCGCCAGCCGCGTAACAGGGATGAGCACGGGTCAGCAGTTCTTC. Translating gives CASRVTGMSTGQQFF.

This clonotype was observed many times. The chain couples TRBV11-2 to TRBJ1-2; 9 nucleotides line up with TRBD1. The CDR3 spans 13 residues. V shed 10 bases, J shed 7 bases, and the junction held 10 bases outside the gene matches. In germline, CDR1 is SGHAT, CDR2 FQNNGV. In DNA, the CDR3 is TGTGCCACCGCGCGGGGACAGGGATTTGGCTACACCTTC. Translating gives CATARGQGFGYTF.

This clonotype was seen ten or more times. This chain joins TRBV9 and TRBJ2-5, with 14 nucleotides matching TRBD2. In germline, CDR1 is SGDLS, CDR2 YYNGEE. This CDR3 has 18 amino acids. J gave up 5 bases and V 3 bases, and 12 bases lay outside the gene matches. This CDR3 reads CASSANPGLAGVRETQYF. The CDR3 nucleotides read TGTGCCAGCAGCGCTAACCCGGGACTAGCGGGGGTAAGGGAGACCCAGTACTTC.

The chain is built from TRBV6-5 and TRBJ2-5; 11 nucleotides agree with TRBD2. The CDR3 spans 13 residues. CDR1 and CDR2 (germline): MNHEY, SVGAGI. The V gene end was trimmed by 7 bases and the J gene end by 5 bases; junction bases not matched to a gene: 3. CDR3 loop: CASKRTSGETQYF. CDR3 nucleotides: TGTGCCAGCAAACGGACTAGCGGGGAGACCCAGTACTTC.

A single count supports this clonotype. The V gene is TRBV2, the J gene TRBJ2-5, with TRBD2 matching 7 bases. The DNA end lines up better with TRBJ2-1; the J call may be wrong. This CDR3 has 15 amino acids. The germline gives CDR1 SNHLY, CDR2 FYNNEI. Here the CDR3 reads CASRSVAGDYNEQFF. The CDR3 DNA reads TGTGCCAGTCGGTCAGTAGCGGGCGACTACAATGAGCAGTTCTTC.

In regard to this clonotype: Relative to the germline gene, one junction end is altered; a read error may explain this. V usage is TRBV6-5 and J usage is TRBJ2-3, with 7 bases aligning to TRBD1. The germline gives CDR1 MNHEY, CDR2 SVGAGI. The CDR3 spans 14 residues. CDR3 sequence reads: CATFSPTGIDTQYF. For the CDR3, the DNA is TGCGCCACCTTCTCCCCGACAGGGATAGATACGCAGTATTTT.

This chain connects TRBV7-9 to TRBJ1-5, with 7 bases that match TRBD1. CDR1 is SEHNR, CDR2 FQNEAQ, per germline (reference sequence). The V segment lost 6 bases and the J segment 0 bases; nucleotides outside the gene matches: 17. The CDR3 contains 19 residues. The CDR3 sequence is CASRPTGRRPLYSNQPQHF. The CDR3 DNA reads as TGTGCCAGCAGGCCGACAGGGCGTCGACCTCTTTATAGCAATCAGCCCCAGCATTTT.

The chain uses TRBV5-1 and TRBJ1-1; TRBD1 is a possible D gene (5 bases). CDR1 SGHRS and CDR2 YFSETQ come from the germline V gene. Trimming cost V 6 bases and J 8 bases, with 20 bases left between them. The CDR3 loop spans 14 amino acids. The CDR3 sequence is CASTGSGGTEEAFF. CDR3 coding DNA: TGCGCCAGCACGGGTAGCGGGGGGACGGAAGAAGCTTTCTTT. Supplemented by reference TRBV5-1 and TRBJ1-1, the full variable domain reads KAGVTQTPRYLIKTRGQQVTLSCSPISGHRSVSWYQQTPGQGLQFLFEYFSETQRNKGNFPGRFSGRQFSNSRSEMNVSTLELGDSALYLCASTGSGGTEEAFFGQGTRLTVV.

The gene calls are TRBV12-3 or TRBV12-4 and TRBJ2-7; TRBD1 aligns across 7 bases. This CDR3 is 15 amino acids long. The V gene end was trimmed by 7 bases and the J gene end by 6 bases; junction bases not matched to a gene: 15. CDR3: CASTAHRVGGSEQYF. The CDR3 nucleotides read TGTGCCAGCACCGCCCACAGGGTAGGGGGCTCCGAGCAGTACTTC.

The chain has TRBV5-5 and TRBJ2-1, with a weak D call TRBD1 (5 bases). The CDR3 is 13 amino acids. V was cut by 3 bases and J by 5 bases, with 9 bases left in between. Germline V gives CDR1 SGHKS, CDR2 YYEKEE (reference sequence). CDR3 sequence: CASSSWGNNEQFF. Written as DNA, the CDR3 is TGTGCCAGCAGCTCCTGGGGCAACAATGAGCAGTTCTTC.

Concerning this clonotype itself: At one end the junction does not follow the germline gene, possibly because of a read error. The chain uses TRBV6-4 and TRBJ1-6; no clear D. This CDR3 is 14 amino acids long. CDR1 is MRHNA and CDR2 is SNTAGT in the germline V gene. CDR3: CASSAGVNGSPLHF. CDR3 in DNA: TGTGCCAGCAGTGCTGGAGTGAATGGTTCCCCCCTCCATTTT.

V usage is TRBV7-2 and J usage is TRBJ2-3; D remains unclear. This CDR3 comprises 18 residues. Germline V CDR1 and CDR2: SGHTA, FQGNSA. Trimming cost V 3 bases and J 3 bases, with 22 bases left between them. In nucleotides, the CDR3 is TGTGCCAGCAGCTTGGCCTTAAGACAACAGCGAAAAACAGATACGCAGTATTTT. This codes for CASSLALRQQRKTDTQYF.

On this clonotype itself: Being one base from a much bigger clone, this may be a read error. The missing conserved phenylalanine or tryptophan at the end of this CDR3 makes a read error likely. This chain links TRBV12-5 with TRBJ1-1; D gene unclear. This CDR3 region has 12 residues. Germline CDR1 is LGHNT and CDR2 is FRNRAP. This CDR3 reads CASSADPRGAFL. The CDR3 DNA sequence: TGTGCCAGCAGCGCCGACCCGCGCGGAGCTTTCCTT.

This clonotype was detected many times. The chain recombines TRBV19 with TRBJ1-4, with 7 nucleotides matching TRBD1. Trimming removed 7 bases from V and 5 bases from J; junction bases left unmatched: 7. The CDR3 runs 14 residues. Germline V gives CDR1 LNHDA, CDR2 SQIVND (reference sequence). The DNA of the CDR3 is TGTGCCAGTACCAGACAGGGCGAAAATGAAAAACTGTTTTTT. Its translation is CASTRQGENEKLFF.

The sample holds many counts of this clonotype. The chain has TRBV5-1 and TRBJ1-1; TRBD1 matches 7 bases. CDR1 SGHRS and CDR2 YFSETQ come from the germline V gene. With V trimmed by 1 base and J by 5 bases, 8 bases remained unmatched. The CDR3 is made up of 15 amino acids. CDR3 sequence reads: CASSLFEGAKTEAFF. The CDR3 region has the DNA TGCGCCAGCAGCTTGTTTGAGGGGGCGAAAACTGAAGCTTTCTTT.

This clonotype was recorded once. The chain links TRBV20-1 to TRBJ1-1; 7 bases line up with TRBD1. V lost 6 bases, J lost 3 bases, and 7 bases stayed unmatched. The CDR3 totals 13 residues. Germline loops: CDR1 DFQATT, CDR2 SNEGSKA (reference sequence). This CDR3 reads CSAPGTADTEAFF. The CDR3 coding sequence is TGCAGTGCACCCGGGACAGCGGACACTGAAGCTTTCTTT.

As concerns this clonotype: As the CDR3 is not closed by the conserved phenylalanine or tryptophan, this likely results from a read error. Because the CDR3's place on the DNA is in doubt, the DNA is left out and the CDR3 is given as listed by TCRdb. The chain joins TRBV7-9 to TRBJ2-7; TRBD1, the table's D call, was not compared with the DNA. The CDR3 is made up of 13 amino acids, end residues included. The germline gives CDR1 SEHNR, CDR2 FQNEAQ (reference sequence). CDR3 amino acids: CASSQQGNTIHYG.